This T cell receptor beta chain emerged from a study of molecular identifiers for immune sequencing clone quantification. The CDR3 sequence is 16 residues long. Germline assignment: CDR1 MDHEN and CDR2 SYDVKM. Trimming pared 3 bases from V and 5 bases from J, leaving 14 bases between. One entry per CDR3 protein, called by TCRdb with MiXCR from the PCR reads. The sample lists around 86,000 distinct CDR3 sequences; about 20% were seen once. This clonotype was seen many times. The sample consisted of naive CD8+ T cells from blood, with Jurkat cell RNA spiked in. As for subset: FACS-sorted CD8+CD4-CCR7+CD45RA+ naive T cells. The rearrangement links TRBV28 to TRBJ1-6; tentatively, D is TRBD1 (5 bases). This clonotype was sampled from a human donor in good health. Some libraries in this study had Jurkat cell RNA spiked in. The CDR3 loop reads CASSFLGRANNSPLHF. The DNA for the CDR3 is TGTGCCAGCAGTTTTCTAGGCAGGGCAAATAATTCACCCCTCCACTTT.